This T cell receptor beta chain was sequenced for a study of cytomegalovirus exposure and HLA in healthy donors. About the study: The approximately 110 validation repertoires used the same platform as the approximately 670 first-cohort repertoires, a later analysis reported.

Clones were read by immunoSEQ multiplex PCR, and TCRdb kept only the in-frame ones, dropping some. Altogether some 140,000 clones are present, around 84% being singletons, with the ten largest covering less than 2.5%. V lost 7 bases to trimming and J lost 4 bases, with 12 bases between them. CDR3 length: 12 residues. The germline gives CDR1 SGDLS, CDR2 YYNGEE. This clone showed up just once. Its antigen is not identified. Broader study findings: In vitro work confirmed that three CMV-associated chains recognize CMV antigens.

The V call is TRBV9, the J call TRBJ2-7; D is possibly TRBD1 (7 bases). Sample: PBMCs. The TCR sequence derives from a human donor in good health. The CDR3 here is CASSQGGYEQYF. The CDR3 bases are TGTGCCAGCTCTCAGGGGGGTTACGAGCAGTACTTC.